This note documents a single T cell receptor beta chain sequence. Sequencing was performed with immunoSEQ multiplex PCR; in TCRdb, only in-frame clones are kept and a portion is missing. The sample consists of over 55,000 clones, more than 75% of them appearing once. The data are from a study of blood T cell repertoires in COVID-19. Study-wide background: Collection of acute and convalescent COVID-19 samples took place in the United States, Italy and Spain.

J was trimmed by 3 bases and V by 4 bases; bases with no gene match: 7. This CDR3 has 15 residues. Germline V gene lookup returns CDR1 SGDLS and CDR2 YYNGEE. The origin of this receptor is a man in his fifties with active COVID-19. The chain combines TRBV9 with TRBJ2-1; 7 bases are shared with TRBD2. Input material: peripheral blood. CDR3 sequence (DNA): TGTGCCAGCAGCCCCCGCGGGAGTGGCTACAATGAGCAGTTCTTC. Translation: CASSPRGSGYNEQFF.